A single sample gave rise to the 29 T cell receptor beta chains below, sequenced in a study of T-cell reconstitution after alpha-beta-depleted transplantation in children. TCRbeta library preparation incorporated unique molecular identifiers. TCRdb itself ran the PCR reads through MiXCR, one entry per CDR3 protein. Of about 500,000 distinct CDR3 sequences in the sample, roughly 11% were seen once. Sequenced here: PBMCs, mostly from graft donor cells, sampled 180 days after TCRalphabeta/CD19-depleted stem cell transplant. Source of these receptors: a female patient between 2 and 15 years old who had a stem cell transplant for aplastic anemia, so the T cells may come from the graft donor.

The V call is TRBV9, the J call TRBJ2-1; D gene uncertain. The CDR3 is made up of 18 amino acids. V dropped 0 bases and J dropped 4 bases, with 20 bases sitting between them. Germline V gives CDR1 SGDLS, CDR2 YYNGEE. The CDR3 loop is CASSVGKWPRKMYNEQFF. The CDR3 nucleotides are TGTGCCAGCAGCGTAGGAAAATGGCCCCGAAAGATGTACAATGAGCAGTTCTTC.

The chain has TRBV20-1 and TRBJ1-5; 9 nucleotides align to TRBD1. CDR1 DFQATT and CDR2 SNEGSKA come from the germline V gene (reference sequence). J lost 2 bases, V lost 4 bases, and 9 bases had no gene match. The length of the CDR3 is 16 residues. Here the CDR3 DNA reads TGCAGTGCTAAACGAGGGACAGGGACTCGCAATCAGCCCCAGCATTTT. It specifies CSAKRGTGTRNQPQHF.

This chain links TRBV29-1 with TRBJ2-1, with D possibly being TRBD2 (5 bases). Trimming left V 3 bases short and J 7 bases short, with 10 bases between. Germline values: CDR1 SQVTM, CDR2 ANQGSEA. The CDR3 is 12 amino acids. CDR3 amino acids: CSVERVANEQFF. CDR3 sequence (DNA): TGCAGCGTTGAGAGGGTCGCTAATGAGCAGTTCTTC.

This clonotype appeared a few times. This chain joins TRBV12-3 or TRBV12-4 and TRBJ2-3; TRBD1 matches at 7 bases. The CDR3 has 14 residues. The trim removed 10 bases at V and 4 bases at J, leaving 11 bases unmatched. The CDR3 reads CATRTEGAPDTQYF. In DNA, the CDR3 is TGTGCCACACGAACTGAGGGGGCTCCAGATACGCAGTATTTT.

The DNA for the CDR3 is TGTGCCAGCAGACGACAGGTTTCCGGGGAGCTGTTTTTT. Amino acid sequence: CASRRQVSGELFF. This chain links TRBV12-3 or TRBV12-4 with TRBJ2-2; D perhaps matches TRBD1 (6 bases). V shed 6 bases and J shed 6 bases, with 11 bases lying between them. The length of the CDR3 is 13 residues.

This clonotype was observed a handful of times. V usage is TRBV11-2 and J usage is TRBJ1-1, with D unclear. Germline-derived CDR1 and CDR2 are SGHAT and FQNNGV. Trimming left V 5 bases short and J 2 bases short, with 9 bases between. The CDR3 runs 13 residues. The CDR3 region is CASSHSINTEAFF. Here the CDR3 DNA reads TGTGCCAGCAGCCATTCTATCAACACTGAAGCTTTCTTT.

The table lists this clonotype with a few counts. The rearrangement uses TRBV20-1 and TRBJ2-4; D perhaps matches TRBD1 (6 bases). The CDR3 runs to 13 residues. Germline V gene data show CDR1 as DFQATT and CDR2 as SNEGSKA (reference sequence). The V end lost 6 bases, the J end lost 2 bases, and 11 bases lay between the germline ends. CDR3 bases: TGCAGTGCCACACAGGGATCCAAAAACATTCAGTACTTC. Its protein product is CSATQGSKNIQYF.

This clonotype was counted only a few times. The chain employs TRBV5-1 and TRBJ2-3, with D perhaps matching TRBD2 (6 bases). The V gene's germline CDR1 is SGHRS and CDR2 YFSETQ. The CDR3 has 15 amino acids. V lost 0 bases and J lost 3, with 11 bases in between. As DNA, the CDR3 is TGCGCCAGCAGCTTGGACGGGAGAGGTACAGATACGCAGTATTTT. Residues: CASSLDGRGTDTQYF.

J is TRBJ2-5 and V is TRBV29-1; a weak D match, TRBD1 (6 bases). V lost 8 bases, J lost 2 bases, and 15 bases lay in between. CDR1 is SQVTM and CDR2 is ANQGSEA in the germline V gene. The CDR3 is made up of 13 amino acids. The CDR3 coding sequence is TGCAGCCTTAGGACAGTATCTCAAGAGACCCAGTACTTC. It specifies CSLRTVSQETQYF.

The chain joins TRBV13 to TRBJ2-1, with a weak D call TRBD2 (6 bases). This CDR3 spans 16 amino acids. Germline V gives CDR1 PRHDT, CDR2 FYEKMQ (reference sequence). V was shortened by 3 bases and J by 4 bases, with 16 bases between the two germline ends. As DNA, the CDR3 is TGTGCCAGCAGCTTGAAGTTTACTAGCCTGTACAATGAGCAGTTCTTC. Residues: CASSLKFTSLYNEQFF.

The chain combines TRBV5-1 with TRBJ2-7; D possibly corresponds to TRBD1 (6 bases). V was cut by 4 bases and J by 3 bases, with 17 bases left in between. The germline gives CDR1 SGHRS, CDR2 YFSETQ. The CDR3 spans 15 residues. The CDR3 protein is CASSEGWDTLYEQYF. The CDR3 bases are TGCGCCAGCAGCGAGGGTTGGGACACTCTCTACGAGCAGTACTTC.

This clonotype was found a few times. This chain links TRBV13 with TRBJ2-3, with D perhaps matching TRBD2 (6 bases). The CDR3 has 16 residues. Trimming stripped 5 bases from V and 2 bases from J, with 17 bases between. CDR1 is PRHDT and CDR2 is FYEKMQ in the germline V gene (reference sequence). The CDR3 DNA reads as TGTGCCAGCAGCCCCCGGGCCGCGGGGCACACAGATACGCAGTATTTT. Its translation: CASSPRAAGHTDTQYF.

The CDR3 region has the DNA TGTGCCAGCAGTTACTCTGAAATGTTCACGGGTAGCTCCTACAATGAGCAGTTCTTC. As protein: CASSYSEMFTGSSYNEQFF. The gene calls are TRBV6-2 or TRBV6-3 and TRBJ2-1; D remains unclear. From germline, CDR1 is MNHEY and CDR2 SVGEGT. V was clipped by 0 bases and J by 0 bases, with 18 bases between them. The CDR3 is 19 residues long.

This clonotype was observed a handful of times. This chain links TRBV19 with TRBJ1-2; D unclear. Between the trimmed V and J ends, which lost 4 bases and 7 bases, there was a span of 10 bases. CDR1 and CDR2 (germline): LNHDA, SQIVND (reference sequence). CDR3 length equals 12 residues. CDR3 bases: TGTGCCAGTAGTACACGGGCCCTTGGCTACACCTTC. Its protein product is CASSTRALGYTF.

In its sample, this clonotype was seen a few times. The rearrangement uses TRBV7-9 and TRBJ2-5; 14 nucleotides line up with TRBD2. The CDR3 has 17 amino acids. Looked up from germline, CDR1 is SEHNR and CDR2 is FQNEAQ (reference sequence). Trimming removed 3 bases from V and 2 bases from J; junction bases left unmatched: 5. The CDR3: CASSFPGLAGGQETQYF. The CDR3 nucleotides are TGTGCCAGCAGCTTCCCTGGACTAGCGGGGGGACAAGAGACCCAGTACTTC.

The rearrangement links TRBV3-1 to TRBJ2-1; TRBD1 agrees at 7 bases. The CDR3 is 18 amino acids. Germline CDR1 reads LGHDT; CDR2 reads YNNKEL (reference sequence). After removal of 3 bases from V and 0 bases from J, the junction contained 11 bases not matched to a gene. CDR3 coding DNA: TGTGCCAGCAGCCAGGTAAGGGGGCGGAGGAGCTCCTACAATGAGCAGTTCTTC. Amino acids: CASSQVRGRRSSYNEQFF.

In its sample, this clonotype was seen many times. The J gene is TRBJ2-1, the V gene TRBV9; 15 nucleotides align to TRBD2. Germline values: CDR1 SGDLS, CDR2 YYNGEE. Trimming at V came to 0 bases and at J to 4 bases, leaving 2 bases not matched to a gene. The CDR3 is 17 residues long. In DNA form, the CDR3 reads TGTGCCAGCAGCGTAGCTGGACTAGCGGGAGGGTACAATGAGCAGTTCTTC. It translates to CASSVAGLAGGYNEQFF.

Many counts were recorded for this clonotype. The gene calls are TRBV29-1 and TRBJ2-7; possible D gene TRBD2, 5 bases. This CDR3 has 14 amino acids. Germline V gives CDR1 SQVTM, CDR2 ANQGSEA. V lost 8 bases and J lost 4, with 21 bases in between. The CDR3, as DNA: TGCAGCTCCCGAAGGAGGCCGACTCGGTACGAGCAGTACGTC. Protein product: CSSRRRPTRYEQYV.

Only a few counts were recorded for this clonotype. V is TRBV18 and J is TRBJ1-1; the D is unclear. The V gene lost 3 bases and the J gene lost 1 base, with 9 bases spanning the gap. This CDR3 region has 14 residues. Germline CDR1 and CDR2: KGHSH and LQKENI. The CDR3 bases are TGTGCCAGCTCACCCCAGTCGACGAACACTGAAGCTTTCTTT. It specifies CASSPQSTNTEAFF.

This clonotype was detected a few times. CDR3 loop: CASSQAWDPGNTQYF. The DNA of the CDR3 is TGCGCCAGCAGCCAAGCCTGGGACCCTGGGAATACGCAGTATTTT. The genes are TRBV4-3 and TRBJ2-3; the D call may be TRBD1 or TRBD2 (5 bases each). The CDR3 is 15 residues long. Trimming removed 1 base from V and 7 bases from J, with 15 bases in between. The germline V gene has CDR1 LGHNA and CDR2 YSLEER.

The rearrangement uses TRBV3-1 and TRBJ2-7; TRBD2 matches 7 bases. Trimming removed 1 base from V and 0 bases from J; junction bases left unmatched: 6. The CDR3 has 16 amino acids. Looked up from germline, CDR1 is LGHDT and CDR2 is YNNKEL (reference sequence). The chain's CDR3 is CASSQGMGGSSYEQYF. The DNA of the CDR3 is TGTGCCAGCAGCCAAGGCATGGGCGGGAGCTCCTACGAGCAGTACTTC.

This clonotype was picked up many times. The CDR3 loop reads CASSLAVLGEQFF. The CDR3 coding sequence is TGTGCCAGCAGTTTAGCGGTACTCGGCGAGCAGTTCTTC. The V call is TRBV12-3 or TRBV12-4, the J call TRBJ2-1, with unresolved D. The ends were cut back, 0 bases at V and 10 bases at J, with 10 bases in the middle. This CDR3 has 13 amino acids.

This chain connects TRBV11-2 to TRBJ2-5; the D gene is possibly TRBD1 (8 bases). Trimming took off 6 bases at V and 4 bases at J, with 18 bases between the two ends. This CDR3 region has 15 residues. Germline CDR1 is SGHAT and CDR2 is FQNNGV. CDR3 in DNA: TGTGCCAGCAGTTACAGGGGGGGAGGAGTAGAGACCCAGTACTTC. Translating gives CASSYRGGGVETQYF.

The V gene is TRBV14, the J gene TRBJ2-7, with 9 bases lining up with TRBD2. V lost 4 bases, J lost 6 bases, and 10 bases stayed unmatched. Germline V gene data show CDR1 as SGHDN and CDR2 as FVKESK. The CDR3 covers 15 residues. CDR3 in DNA: TGTGCCAGCAGCCGCATGGCGGGGGGGAGGCGCGAGCAGTACTTC. As protein: CASSRMAGGRREQYF.

The chain links TRBV4-2 to TRBJ2-2, with a possible D match to TRBD1 (6 bases). Trimming cost V 0 bases and J 4 bases, with 9 bases left between them. Germline V gives CDR1 LGHNA, CDR2 YNFKEQ. There are 15 residues in the CDR3. DNA for the CDR3: TGTGCCAGCAGCCAAGATACAGGGACCACCGGGGAGCTGTTTTTT. Translated, it gives CASSQDTGTTGELFF.

The rearrangement links TRBV20-1 to TRBJ1-6, with 7 bases identical to TRBD1. V lost 7 bases and J lost 10; bases outside the gene matches: 13. Germline CDR1 is DFQATT and CDR2 is SNEGSKA (reference sequence). The CDR3 covers 14 residues. CDR3 sequence reads: CSGLRLEGASPLHF. Here the CDR3 DNA reads TGCAGTGGCCTGAGGCTAGAGGGGGCCTCACCCCTCCACTTT.

Many counts were recorded for this clonotype. The chain is built from TRBV10-3 and TRBJ2-5; D is possibly TRBD2 (5 bases). Trimming shortened V by 6 bases and J by 2 bases, and 16 bases separated the two germline ends. Germline values: CDR1 ENHRY, CDR2 SYGVKD. The CDR3 contains 15 residues. The CDR3 DNA sequence: TGTGCCATCAGCTCAACTAGTCGTAATCAAGAGACCCAGTACTTC. It is translated as CAISSTSRNQETQYF.

This clonotype showed up just once. V usage is TRBV20-1 and J usage is TRBJ2-2; D tentatively reads TRBD1 or TRBD2 (5 bases each). CDR1 and CDR2 (germline): DFQATT, SNEGSKA (reference sequence). The CDR3 is made up of 14 amino acids. Trimming shortened V by 3 bases and J by 5 bases, and 13 bases separated the two germline ends. The CDR3 coding sequence is TGCAGTGCTAGGCGGGCCGAGGGGACCGGGGAGCTGTTTTTT. Protein: CSARRAEGTGELFF.

This clonotype was seen a handful of times. The CDR3 coding sequence is TGTGCCAGCAGCGCCCGGGACTCTCTAAAAGAGACCCAGTACTTC. Translated, it gives CASSARDSLKETQYF. This sequence joins TRBV7-9 and TRBJ2-5, with D perhaps TRBD2 (6 bases). This CDR3 spans 15 amino acids. V lost 5 bases and J 3 bases, leaving 16 bases between the germline ends. CDR1 and CDR2 from the germline V gene are SEHNR and FQNEAQ (reference sequence). Looking up the rest from reference TRBV7-9 and TRBJ2-5 gives the full variable domain: DTGVSQNPRHKITKRGQNVTFRCDPISEHNRLYWYRQTLGQGPEFLTYFQNEAQLEKSRLLSDRFSAERPKGSFSTLEIQRTEQGDSAMYLCASSARDSLKETQYFGPGTRLLVL.